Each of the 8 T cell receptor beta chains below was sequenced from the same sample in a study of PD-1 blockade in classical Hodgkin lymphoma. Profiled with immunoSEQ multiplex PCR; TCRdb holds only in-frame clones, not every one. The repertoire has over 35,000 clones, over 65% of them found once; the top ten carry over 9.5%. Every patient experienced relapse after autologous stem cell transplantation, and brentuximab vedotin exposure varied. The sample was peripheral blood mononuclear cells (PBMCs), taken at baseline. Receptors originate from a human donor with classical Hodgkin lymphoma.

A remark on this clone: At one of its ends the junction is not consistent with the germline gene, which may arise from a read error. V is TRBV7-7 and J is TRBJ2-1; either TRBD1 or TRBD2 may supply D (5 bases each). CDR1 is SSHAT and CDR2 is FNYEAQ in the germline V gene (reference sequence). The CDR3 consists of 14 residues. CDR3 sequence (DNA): TGTGCTAGCAGCTTAGGTTCCGGGGCGGGTGAGCAGTTCTTC. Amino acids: CASSLGSGAGEQFF.

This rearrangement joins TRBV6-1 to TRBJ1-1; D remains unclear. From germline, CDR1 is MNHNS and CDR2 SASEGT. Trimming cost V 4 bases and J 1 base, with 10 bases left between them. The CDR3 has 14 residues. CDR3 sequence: CASSVRPRNTEAFF. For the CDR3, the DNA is TGTGCCAGCAGTGTGAGACCCAGGAACACTGAAGCTTTCTTT.

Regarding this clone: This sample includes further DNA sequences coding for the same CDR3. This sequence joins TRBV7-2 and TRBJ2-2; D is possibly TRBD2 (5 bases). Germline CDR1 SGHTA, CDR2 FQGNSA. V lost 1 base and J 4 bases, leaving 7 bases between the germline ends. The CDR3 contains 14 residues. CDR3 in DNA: TGTGCCAGCAGCTTAGGACTATTCACCGGGGAGCTGTTTTTT. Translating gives CASSLGLFTGELFF. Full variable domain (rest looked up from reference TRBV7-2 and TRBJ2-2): GAGVSQSPSNKVTEKGKDVELRCDPISGHTALYWYRQSLGQGLEFLIYFQGNSAPDKSGLPSDRFSAERTGGSVSTLTIQRTQQEDSAVYLCASSLGLFTGELFFGEGSRLTVL.

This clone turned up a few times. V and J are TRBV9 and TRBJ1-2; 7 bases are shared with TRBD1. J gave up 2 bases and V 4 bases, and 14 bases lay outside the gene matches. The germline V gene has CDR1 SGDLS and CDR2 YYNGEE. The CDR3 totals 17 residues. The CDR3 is CASSFNRQGRRNYGYTF. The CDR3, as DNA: TGTGCCAGCAGCTTCAACAGACAGGGAAGAAGGAACTATGGCTACACCTTC. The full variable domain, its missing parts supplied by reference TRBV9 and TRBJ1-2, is DSGVTQTPKHLITATGQRVTLRCSPRSGDLSVYWYQQSLDQGLQFLIQYYNGEERAKGNILERFSAQQFPDLHSELNLSSLELGDSALYFCASSFNRQGRRNYGYTFGSGTRLTVV.

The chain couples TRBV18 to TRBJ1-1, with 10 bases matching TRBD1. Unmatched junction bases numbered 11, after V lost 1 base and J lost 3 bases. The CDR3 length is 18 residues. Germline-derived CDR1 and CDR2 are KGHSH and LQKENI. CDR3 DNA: TGTGCCAGCTCACCACAAGGTGGTAGGACAGGGGGGGACACTGAAGCTTTCTTT. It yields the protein CASSPQGGRTGGDTEAFF.

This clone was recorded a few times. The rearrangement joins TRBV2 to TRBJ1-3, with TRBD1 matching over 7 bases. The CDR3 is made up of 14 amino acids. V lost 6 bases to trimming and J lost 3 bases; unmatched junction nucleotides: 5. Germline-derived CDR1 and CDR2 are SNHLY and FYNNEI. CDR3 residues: CASSATGNGNTIYF. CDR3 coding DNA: TGTGCCAGCAGCGCGACAGGGAATGGAAACACCATATATTTT.

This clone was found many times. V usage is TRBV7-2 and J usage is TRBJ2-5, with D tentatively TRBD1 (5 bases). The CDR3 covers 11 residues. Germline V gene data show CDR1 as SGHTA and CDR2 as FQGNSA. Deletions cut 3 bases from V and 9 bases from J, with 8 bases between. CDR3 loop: CASSFTGAQYF. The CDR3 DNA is TGTGCCAGCAGCTTTACAGGTGCCCAGTACTTC.

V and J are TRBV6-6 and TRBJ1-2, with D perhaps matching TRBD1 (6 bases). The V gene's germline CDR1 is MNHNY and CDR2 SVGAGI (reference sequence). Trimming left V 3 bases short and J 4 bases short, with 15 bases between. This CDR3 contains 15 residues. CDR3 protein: CASSYGMTGTYGYTF. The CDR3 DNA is TGTGCCAGCAGTTATGGAATGACAGGAACCTATGGCTACACCTTC.